Each of the 24 T cell receptor beta chains below was sequenced from the same sample in a study of cytomegalovirus exposure and HLA in healthy donors. The primer mix had 60 Vbeta and 13 Jbeta primers. Produced via immunoSEQ multiplex PCR; TCRdb's table is partial and in-frame only. The sample consists of around 240,000 clones, 82% of them appearing once. The source material was PBMCs. Source of these receptors: a woman aged 40 to 55 in good health and CMV-seropositive.

J is TRBJ2-2 and V is TRBV11-3, with 7 bases lining up with TRBD1. The CDR3 runs to 18 residues. V was clipped by 2 bases and J by 2 bases; unmatched bases: 11. CDR1 is SGHNT and CDR2 is YENEEA in the germline V gene. CDR3 nucleotide sequence: TGTGCCAGCAGCTTACAACGGTGGGGACAGATTAACACCGGGGAGCTGTTTTTT. Translation gives CASSLQRWGQINTGELFF.

The genes are TRBV4-3 and TRBJ1-5, with D perhaps matching TRBD1 (5 bases). Trimming took 0 bases from V and 6 from J, leaving 12 bases between them. CDR1 and CDR2 (germline): LGHNA, YSLEER. This CDR3 region has 15 residues. CDR3 nucleotide sequence: TGCGCCAGCAGCCAAGAATTACAGGTCACTCAGCCCCAGCATTTT. Translated: CASSQELQVTQPQHF.

This clone appeared a few times. The chain uses TRBV7-2 and TRBJ1-3, with D possibly TRBD1 on 6 matching bases. Trimming cost V 5 bases and J 4 bases, with 18 bases left between them. This CDR3 region has 16 residues. Germline V lookup: CDR1 SGHTA, CDR2 FQGNSA. DNA of the CDR3: TGTGCCAGCAGCCGCGGGGGGCATTTAAGGGGAAACACCATATATTTT. It translates to CASSRGGHLRGNTIYF.

J is TRBJ1-1 and V is TRBV20-1, with 10 bases aligning to TRBD1. V lost 4 bases and J lost 11; bases outside the gene matches: 4. CDR1 DFQATT and CDR2 SNEGSKA come from the germline V gene (reference sequence). CDR3 length: 11 amino acids. CDR3 loop: CSATPGQGAFF. Written as DNA, the CDR3 is TGCAGTGCTACACCGGGACAGGGGGCTTTCTTT.

The chain employs TRBV5-4 and TRBJ2-1; TRBD1 matches 8 bases. The germline V gene encodes CDR1 SGHNT and CDR2 YYREEE (reference sequence). The V segment lost 2 bases and the J segment 2 bases; nucleotides outside the gene matches: 3. The CDR3 covers 15 residues. The chain's CDR3 is CASSLPRGPYNEQFF. The CDR3 DNA reads TGTGCCAGCAGCTTACCCAGGGGGCCCTACAATGAGCAGTTCTTC.

As to this clone: No conserved phenylalanine or tryptophan is present at the end of the CDR3, so a read error is the likely explanation. V gene TRBV7-6 combines with J gene TRBJ1-2; weak D call: TRBD1 (5 bases). This CDR3 is built from 13 residues. With 5 bases removed from V and 4 bases from J, the gap between germline ends came to 11 bases. Per the germline V gene, CDR1 is SGHVS and CDR2 is FNYEAQ. This CDR3 is CASSPTEIYGYTL. The CDR3 bases are TGTGCCAGCAGCCCGACAGAGATCTATGGCTACACCCTC.

The chain is built from TRBV6-1 and TRBJ1-5; 9 nucleotides agree with TRBD1. CDR1 MNHNS and CDR2 SASEGT come from the germline V gene. This CDR3 region has 15 residues. J gave up 7 bases and V 0 bases, and 4 bases lay outside the gene matches. CDR3 nucleotide sequence: TGTGCCAGCAGTGAAGCTACAGGGGGCGTACAGCCCCAGCATTTT. It encodes CASSEATGGVQPQHF.

This clone was found a few times. The rearrangement uses TRBV5-1 and TRBJ1-2; 8 bases fit TRBD1. J was trimmed by 1 base and V by 4 bases; bases with no gene match: 9. CDR3 length: 16 amino acids. Germline CDR1 reads SGHRS; CDR2 reads YFSETQ. The CDR3 nucleotides are TGCGCCAGCAGCCTACTAGGACAGGGAGTTAACTATGGCTACACCTTC. Protein sequence: CASSLLGQGVNYGYTF.

The chain couples TRBV5-4 to TRBJ2-7; 11 bases are a match to TRBD2. Germline V gene data show CDR1 as SGHNT and CDR2 as YYREEE (reference sequence). V gave up 4 bases and J gave up 1 base; unmatched junction bases: 4. The CDR3 loop spans 15 amino acids. CDR3 loop: CASSAGLAESYEQYF. The CDR3 region has the DNA TGTGCCAGCAGCGCGGGACTAGCGGAGTCCTACGAGCAGTACTTC. The full variable domain, with the rest looked up from reference TRBV5-4 and TRBJ2-7, is ETGVTQSPTHLIKTRGQQVTLRCSSQSGHNTVSWYQQALGQGPQFIFQYYREEENGRGNFPPRFSGLQFPNYSSELNVNALELDDSALYLCASSAGLAESYEQYFGPGTRLTVT.

The rearrangement uses TRBV6-6 and TRBJ2-7; possible D gene TRBD1, 6 bases. The CDR3 sequence is 12 residues long. V lost 10 bases and J 2 bases, leaving 12 bases between the germline ends. Germline values: CDR1 MNHNY, CDR2 SVGAGI (reference sequence). This chain's CDR3 is CATTDRAYEQYF. CDR3 in DNA: TGTGCCACCACGGACAGAGCCTACGAGCAGTACTTC.

Only a few counts were recorded for this clone. Compared with germline, one end of the junction differs, possibly owing to a read error. V gene TRBV7-3 combines with J gene TRBJ2-7; D perhaps matches TRBD2 (5 bases). This CDR3 has 14 residues. Germline V gene lookup returns CDR1 SGHTA and CDR2 FQGTGA. DNA of the CDR3: TGTGCCAGCAGCCTAACCTATAGAGAGGGCGAGCAGTACTTC. Residues: CASSLTYREGEQYF.

The V call is TRBV5-6, the J call TRBJ1-2; TRBD1 aligns across 7 bases. The V and J ends lost 0 bases and 3 bases, in that order; junction bases with no gene match: 8. The CDR3 spans 16 residues. Germline V gene sequence: CDR1 SGHDT, CDR2 YYEEEE. The CDR3 sequence is CASSLAFEGAYYGYTF. The CDR3 DNA sequence: TGTGCCAGCAGCTTGGCCTTCGAGGGGGCCTACTATGGCTACACCTTC.

The chain recombines TRBV7-8 with TRBJ2-3; 7 nucleotides agree with TRBD1. CDR3 length: 14 amino acids. V shed 8 bases, J shed 2 bases, and the junction held 7 bases outside the gene matches. Looked up from germline, CDR1 is SGHVS and CDR2 is FQNEAQ. CDR3 nucleotide sequence: TGTGCCAGCGGTGGGGACAGCTTCACAGATACGCAGTATTTT. Its translation is CASGGDSFTDTQYF.

Details on this clone: The same CDR3 arises from other DNA sequences in this sample as well. The J gene is TRBJ2-7, the V gene TRBV2, with no clear D. The germline gives CDR1 SNHLY, CDR2 FYNNEI. Trimming took off 1 base at V and 6 bases at J, with 7 bases between the two ends. The length of the CDR3 is 12 residues. CDR3 DNA sequence: TGTGCCAGCAGTGAAGGCGGTGGCGAGCAGTACTTC. Translation: CASSEGGGEQYF.

The V gene is TRBV30, the J gene TRBJ2-1; D is perhaps TRBD1 (5 bases). The CDR3 totals 14 residues. The germline CDR1 and CDR2 sequences are GTSNPN and SVGIG (reference sequence). Between the trimmed V and J ends, which lost 1 base and 8 bases, there was a span of 15 bases. Here the CDR3 reads CAWSEGLVVDEQFF. CDR3 coding DNA: TGTGCCTGGAGTGAGGGGTTAGTGGTCGATGAGCAGTTCTTC.

This chain connects TRBV30 to TRBJ2-2; no firm D call. Germline V gene data show CDR1 as GTSNPN and CDR2 as SVGIG (reference sequence). The CDR3 runs to 14 residues. V lost 3 bases and J lost 7, with 15 bases in between. The CDR3 DNA follows: TGTGCCTGGAGCCGTCAGGTCGTGGGCGGGGAGCTGTTTTTT. It encodes CAWSRQVVGGELFF.

The V and J genes are TRBV7-9 and TRBJ1-2; D gene uncertain. V was shortened by 5 bases and J by 1 base, with 11 bases between the two germline ends. Germline V gene sequence: CDR1 SEHNR, CDR2 FQNEAQ (reference sequence). The CDR3 has 14 amino acids. The CDR3 coding sequence is TGTGCCAGCAGCCGTGGCGCGGATAACTATGGCTACACCTTC. Residues: CASSRGADNYGYTF.

The chain joins TRBV7-9 to TRBJ2-7; D is unclear. The CDR3 sequence is 15 residues long. The V and J ends lost 5 bases and 1 base respectively, with 15 bases between them. CDR1 and CDR2 (germline): SEHNR, FQNEAQ (reference sequence). CDR3 nucleotides: TGTGCCAGCAGCCCAGGTCCTACAGATTCCTACGAGCAGTACTTC. This translates into CASSPGPTDSYEQYF.

Only one count was recorded for this clone. The rearrangement joins TRBV7-9 to TRBJ2-1; no reliable D call. Germline V lookup: CDR1 SEHNR, CDR2 FQNEAQ (reference sequence). The CDR3 loop spans 16 amino acids. Trimming removed 0 bases from V and 0 bases from J, with 9 bases in between. The CDR3: CASSLAVPSSYNEQFF. CDR3 DNA: TGTGCCAGCAGCTTAGCGGTTCCGAGCTCCTACAATGAGCAGTTCTTC. Using reference TRBV7-9 and TRBJ2-1 for the parts outside the CDR3, the full variable domain is DTGVSQNPRHKITKRGQNVTFRCDPISEHNRLYWYRQTLGQGPEFLTYFQNEAQLEKSRLLSDRFSAERPKGSFSTLEIQRTEQGDSAMYLCASSLAVPSSYNEQFFGPGTRLTVL.

This clone has only a few counts. This chain uses TRBV5-1 with TRBJ2-5; D gene unclear. The CDR3 runs to 14 residues. V lost 2 bases and J 2 bases, leaving 10 bases between the germline ends. Germline V gives CDR1 SGHRS, CDR2 YFSETQ. Here the CDR3 reads CASSLSPSQETQYF. The CDR3 DNA follows: TGCGCCAGCAGCTTAAGCCCAAGTCAAGAGACCCAGTACTTC. The full variable domain, completed using reference TRBV5-1 and TRBJ2-5, is KAGVTQTPRYLIKTRGQQVTLSCSPISGHRSVSWYQQTPGQGLQFLFEYFSETQRNKGNFPGRFSGRQFSNSRSEMNVSTLELGDSALYLCASSLSPSQETQYFGPGTRLLVL.

The chain employs TRBV29-1 and TRBJ1-3; 7 positions agree with TRBD1. CDR3 length: 14 residues. After removal of 4 bases from V and 3 bases from J, the junction contained 6 bases not matched to a gene. CDR1 and CDR2 (germline): SQVTM, ANQGSEA. CDR3 DNA: TGCAGCGTTGTGGGACAGCCTTTTGGAAACACCATATATTTT. Amino acids: CSVVGQPFGNTIYF.

The chain has TRBV5-1 and TRBJ2-1; TRBD2 agrees at 10 bases. The trim removed 4 bases at V and 3 bases at J, leaving 4 bases unmatched. CDR3 length: 15 amino acids. Germline V gene sequence: CDR1 SGHRS, CDR2 YFSETQ. DNA of the CDR3: TGCGCCAGCAGCATAGCGGGAGGCAACTACAATGAGCAGTTCTTC. Protein sequence: CASSIAGGNYNEQFF.

V and J are TRBV4-2 and TRBJ2-3; perhaps TRBD2 as D (5 bases). This CDR3 contains 14 residues. From germline, CDR1 is LGHNA and CDR2 YNFKEQ. With 1 base removed from V and 0 bases from J, the gap between germline ends came to 5 bases. The CDR3 spells CASSQGRSTDTQYF. For the CDR3, the DNA is TGTGCCAGCAGCCAAGGGAGGAGCACAGATACGCAGTATTTT.

The chain couples TRBV6-1 to TRBJ1-2; the match to TRBD1 covers 9 bases. CDR3 length: 14 residues. Germline lookup yields CDR1 MNHNS and CDR2 SASEGT. Trimming removed 3 bases from V and 3 bases from J; junction bases left unmatched: 2. CDR3 sequence reads: CASSETGGDYGYTF. As DNA, the CDR3 is TGTGCCAGCAGTGAGACAGGGGGAGACTATGGCTACACCTTC.